The 7 T cell receptor beta chains in this list originate from one sample, sequenced in a study of T cells in tuberculosis. The data were produced by immunoSEQ multiplex PCR, yet TCRdb's version contains in-frame clones alone and is incomplete. The sample has tens of thousands of clones, less than 95% seen once. The sample comprised PBMCs. The source of these receptors is a donor between 10 and 29 years old with latent tuberculosis or without tuberculosis infection. Some clones in this sample may be carry-over from other donors' samples.

The genes are TRBV6-1 and TRBJ1-3; a possible D gene is TRBD1 (6 bases). CDR1 and CDR2 (germline): MNHNS, SASEGT. This CDR3 has 17 amino acids. The V and J ends lost 3 bases and 0 bases respectively, with 15 bases between them. CDR3 DNA sequence: TGTGCCAGCAGTGATGCGGGGGGCTCAGCCTCTGGAAACACCATATATTTT. Translating gives CASSDAGGSASGNTIYF.

V gene TRBV18 combines with J gene TRBJ2-7, with 7 bases that match TRBD1. This CDR3 has 12 residues. The V and J ends lost 5 bases and 7 bases, in that order; junction bases with no gene match: 5. Germline assignment: CDR1 KGHSH and CDR2 LQKENI. CDR3 sequence reads: CASSTTGVEQYF. The CDR3 bases are TGTGCCAGCTCAACAACAGGGGTTGAGCAGTACTTC.

This chain links TRBV5-1 with TRBJ1-1; D is ambiguous. The germline V gene has CDR1 SGHRS and CDR2 YFSETQ. This CDR3 region has 14 residues. With 0 bases removed from V and 1 base from J, the gap between germline ends came to 7 bases. The CDR3 is CASSLAAGNTEAFF. CDR3 sequence (DNA): TGCGCCAGCAGCTTGGCGGCGGGGAACACTGAAGCTTTCTTT.

The chain combines TRBV30 with TRBJ1-2; unclear D gene. Germline CDR1 GTSNPN, CDR2 SVGIG (reference sequence). The CDR3 runs to 15 residues. V dropped 2 bases and J dropped 8 bases, with 21 bases sitting between them. The CDR3 sequence: CAWSRLDPPREGYTF. As DNA, the CDR3 is TGTGCCTGGAGTCGACTCGATCCACCGCGGGAAGGCTACACCTTC.

V gene TRBV7-8 combines with J gene TRBJ2-1; 8 bases match TRBD2. The CDR3 covers 15 residues. Germline lookup yields CDR1 SGHVS and CDR2 FQNEAQ. V shed 4 bases, J shed 1 base, and the junction held 3 bases outside the gene matches. The CDR3 nucleotides are TGTGCCAGCAGCTACAGACTAGCGTCCTACAATGAGCAGTTCTTC. Its protein is CASSYRLASYNEQFF.

The CDR3 region is CATSGQGISPLNYGYTF. CDR3 DNA: TGTGCCACCAGCGGACAGGGAATTTCCCCTCTTAACTATGGCTACACCTTC. This chain uses TRBV15 with TRBJ1-2; TRBD1 agrees at 8 bases. The CDR3 runs 17 residues. CDR1 and CDR2 (germline): LNHNV, YYDKDF (reference sequence). V lost 5 bases to trimming and J lost 1 base; unmatched junction nucleotides: 12.

The chain couples TRBV30 to TRBJ1-5; weak D call: TRBD1 (5 bases). The CDR3 extends over 14 amino acids. Germline lookup yields CDR1 GTSNPN and CDR2 SVGIG (reference sequence). With 0 bases removed from V and 4 bases from J, the gap between germline ends came to 10 bases. The CDR3 loop reads CAWSVRAGNQPQHF. In nucleotides, the CDR3 is TGTGCCTGGAGTGTACGGGCAGGGAATCAGCCCCAGCATTTT.